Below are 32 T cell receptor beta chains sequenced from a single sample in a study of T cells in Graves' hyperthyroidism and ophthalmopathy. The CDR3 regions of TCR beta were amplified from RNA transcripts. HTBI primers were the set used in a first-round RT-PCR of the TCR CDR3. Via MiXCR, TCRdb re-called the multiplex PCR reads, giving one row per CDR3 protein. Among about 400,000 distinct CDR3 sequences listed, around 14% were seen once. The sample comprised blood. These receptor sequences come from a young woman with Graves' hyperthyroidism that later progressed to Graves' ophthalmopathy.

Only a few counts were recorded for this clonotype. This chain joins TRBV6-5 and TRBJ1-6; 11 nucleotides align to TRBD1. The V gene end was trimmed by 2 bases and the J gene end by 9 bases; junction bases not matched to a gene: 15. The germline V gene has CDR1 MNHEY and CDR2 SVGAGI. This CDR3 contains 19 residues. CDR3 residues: CASSYRDRGLISRGSPLHF. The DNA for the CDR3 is TGTGCCAGCAGTTACCGGGACAGGGGGTTGATATCCCGGGGTTCACCCCTCCACTTT.

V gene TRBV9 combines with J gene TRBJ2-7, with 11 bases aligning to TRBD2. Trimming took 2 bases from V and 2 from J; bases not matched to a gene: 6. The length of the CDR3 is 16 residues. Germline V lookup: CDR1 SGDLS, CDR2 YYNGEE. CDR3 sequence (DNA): TGTGCCAGCAGCGTTCAGTCACTAGCGGGAGCCTACGAGCAGTACTTC. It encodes CASSVQSLAGAYEQYF.

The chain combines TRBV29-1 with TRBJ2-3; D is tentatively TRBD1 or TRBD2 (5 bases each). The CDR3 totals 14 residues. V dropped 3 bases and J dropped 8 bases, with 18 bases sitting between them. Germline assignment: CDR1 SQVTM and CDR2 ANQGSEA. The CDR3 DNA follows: TGCAGCGTTGACCAGCGTGGAGCCGGGACTACGCAGTATTTT. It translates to CSVDQRGAGTTQYF.

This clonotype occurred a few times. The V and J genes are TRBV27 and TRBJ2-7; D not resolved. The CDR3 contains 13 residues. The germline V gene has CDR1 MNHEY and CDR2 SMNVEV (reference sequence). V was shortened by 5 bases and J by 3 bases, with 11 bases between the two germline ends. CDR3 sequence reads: CASSHLGDYEQYF. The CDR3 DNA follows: TGTGCCAGCAGTCACCTTGGGGACTACGAGCAGTACTTC.

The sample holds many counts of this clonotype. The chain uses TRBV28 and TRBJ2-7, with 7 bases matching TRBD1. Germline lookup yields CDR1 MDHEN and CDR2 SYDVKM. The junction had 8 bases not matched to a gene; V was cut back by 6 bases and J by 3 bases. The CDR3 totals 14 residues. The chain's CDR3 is CASRSGTANYEQYF. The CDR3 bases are TGTGCCAGCAGATCCGGGACAGCAAACTACGAGCAGTACTTC.

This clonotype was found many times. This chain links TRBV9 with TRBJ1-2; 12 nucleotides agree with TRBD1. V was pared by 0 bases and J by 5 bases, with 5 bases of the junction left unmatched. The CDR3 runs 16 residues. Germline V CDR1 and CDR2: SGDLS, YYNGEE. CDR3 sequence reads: CASSVAWGQGAYGYTF. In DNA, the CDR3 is TGTGCCAGCAGCGTAGCCTGGGGACAGGGGGCGTATGGCTACACCTTC.

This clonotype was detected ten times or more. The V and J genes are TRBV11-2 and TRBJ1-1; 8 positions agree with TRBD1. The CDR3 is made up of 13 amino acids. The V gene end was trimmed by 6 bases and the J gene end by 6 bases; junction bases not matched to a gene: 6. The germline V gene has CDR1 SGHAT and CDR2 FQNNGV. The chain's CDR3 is CASRAGQGAEAFF. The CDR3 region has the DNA TGTGCCAGCAGAGCCGGACAGGGTGCTGAAGCTTTCTTT.

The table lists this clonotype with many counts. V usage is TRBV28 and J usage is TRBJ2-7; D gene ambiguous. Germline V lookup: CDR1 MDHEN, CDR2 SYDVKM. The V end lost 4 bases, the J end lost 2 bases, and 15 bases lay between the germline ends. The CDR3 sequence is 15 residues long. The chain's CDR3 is CASSSPQQTTYEQYF. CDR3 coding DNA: TGTGCCAGCAGTTCCCCCCAGCAGACAACCTACGAGCAGTACTTC.

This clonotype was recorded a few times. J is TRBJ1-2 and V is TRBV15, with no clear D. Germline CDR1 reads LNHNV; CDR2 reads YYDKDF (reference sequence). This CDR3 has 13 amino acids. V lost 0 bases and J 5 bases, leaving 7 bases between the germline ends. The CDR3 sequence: CATSRDLGYGYTF. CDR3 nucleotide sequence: TGTGCCACCAGCAGAGATTTGGGGTATGGCTACACCTTC. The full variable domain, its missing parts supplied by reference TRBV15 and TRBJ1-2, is DAMVIQNPRYQVTQFGKPVTLSCSQTLNHNVMYWYQQKSSQAPKLLFHYYDKDFNNEADTPDNFQSRRPNTSFCFLDIRSPGLGDTAMYLCATSRDLGYGYTFGSGTRLTVV.

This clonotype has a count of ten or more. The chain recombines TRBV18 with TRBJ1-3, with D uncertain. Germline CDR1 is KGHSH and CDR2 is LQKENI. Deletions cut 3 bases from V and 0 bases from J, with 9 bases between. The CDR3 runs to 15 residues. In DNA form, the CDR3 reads TGTGCCAGCTCACCCGACGGGAACTCTGGAAACACCATATATTTT. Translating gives CASSPDGNSGNTIYF.

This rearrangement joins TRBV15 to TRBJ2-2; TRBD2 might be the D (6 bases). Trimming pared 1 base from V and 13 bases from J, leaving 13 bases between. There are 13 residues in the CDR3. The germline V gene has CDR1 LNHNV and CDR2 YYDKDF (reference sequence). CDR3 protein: CATSRVRQGGLFF. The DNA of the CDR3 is TGTGCCACCAGCAGAGTCCGCCAGGGAGGGCTGTTTTTT. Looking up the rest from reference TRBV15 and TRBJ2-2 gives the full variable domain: DAMVIQNPRYQVTQFGKPVTLSCSQTLNHNVMYWYQQKSSQAPKLLFHYYDKDFNNEADTPDNFQSRRPNTSFCFLDIRSPGLGDTAMYLCATSRVRQGGLFFGEGSRLTVL.

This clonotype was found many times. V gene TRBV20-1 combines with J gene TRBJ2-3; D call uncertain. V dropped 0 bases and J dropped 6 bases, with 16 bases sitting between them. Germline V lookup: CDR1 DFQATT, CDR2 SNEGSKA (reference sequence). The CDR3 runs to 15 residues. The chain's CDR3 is CSARDSSLSWDTQYF. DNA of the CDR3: TGCAGTGCTAGAGATTCGTCCCTTAGCTGGGATACGCAGTATTTT.

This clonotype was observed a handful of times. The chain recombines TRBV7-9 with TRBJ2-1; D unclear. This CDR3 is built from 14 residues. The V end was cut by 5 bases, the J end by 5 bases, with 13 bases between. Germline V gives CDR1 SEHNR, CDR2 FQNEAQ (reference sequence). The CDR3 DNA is TGTGCCAGCAGCCCCCCGGCGATAAACAATGAGCAGTTCTTC. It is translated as CASSPPAINNEQFF.

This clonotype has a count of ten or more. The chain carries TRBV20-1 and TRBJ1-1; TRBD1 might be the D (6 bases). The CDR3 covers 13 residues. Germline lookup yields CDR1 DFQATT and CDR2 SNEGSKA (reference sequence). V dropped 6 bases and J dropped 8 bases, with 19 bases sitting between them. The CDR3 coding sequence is TGCAGTGCCAACCGCGACAGGAAGACAGAAGCTTTCTTT. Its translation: CSANRDRKTEAFF.

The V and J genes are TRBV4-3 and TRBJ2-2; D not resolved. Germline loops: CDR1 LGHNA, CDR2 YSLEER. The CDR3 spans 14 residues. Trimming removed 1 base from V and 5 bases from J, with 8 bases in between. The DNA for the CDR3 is TGCGCCAGCAGCCAAGGGTTCGTAACCGGGGAGCTGTTTTTT. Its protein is CASSQGFVTGELFF.

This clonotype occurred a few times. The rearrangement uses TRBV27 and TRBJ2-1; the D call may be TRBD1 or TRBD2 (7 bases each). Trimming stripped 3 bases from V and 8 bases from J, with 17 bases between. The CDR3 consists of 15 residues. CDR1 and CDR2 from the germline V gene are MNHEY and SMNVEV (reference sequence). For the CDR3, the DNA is TGTGCCAGCAGTTTGGCCGGGGAGGGGGCGGATGAGCAGTTCTTC. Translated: CASSLAGEGADEQFF.

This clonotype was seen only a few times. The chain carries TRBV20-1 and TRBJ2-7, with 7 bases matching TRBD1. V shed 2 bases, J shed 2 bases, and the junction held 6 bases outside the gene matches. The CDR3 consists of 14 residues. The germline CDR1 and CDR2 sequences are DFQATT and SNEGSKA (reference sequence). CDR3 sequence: CSARRDSMPYEQYF. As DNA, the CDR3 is TGCAGTGCTAGAAGGGACAGTATGCCCTACGAGCAGTACTTC.

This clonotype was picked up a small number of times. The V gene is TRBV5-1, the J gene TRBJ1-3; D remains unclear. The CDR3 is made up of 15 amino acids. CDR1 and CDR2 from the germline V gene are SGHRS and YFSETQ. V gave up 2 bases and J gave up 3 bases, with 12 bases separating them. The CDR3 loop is CASSLGSGDGNTIYF. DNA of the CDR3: TGCGCCAGCAGCTTAGGATCCGGGGATGGAAACACCATATATTTT.

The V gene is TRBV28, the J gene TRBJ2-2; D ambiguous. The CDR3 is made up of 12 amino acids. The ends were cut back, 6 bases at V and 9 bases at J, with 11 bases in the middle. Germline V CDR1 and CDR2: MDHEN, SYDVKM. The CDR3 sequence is CASSLRTRELFF. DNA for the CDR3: TGTGCCAGCAGCTTGAGAACCAGGGAGCTGTTTTTT.

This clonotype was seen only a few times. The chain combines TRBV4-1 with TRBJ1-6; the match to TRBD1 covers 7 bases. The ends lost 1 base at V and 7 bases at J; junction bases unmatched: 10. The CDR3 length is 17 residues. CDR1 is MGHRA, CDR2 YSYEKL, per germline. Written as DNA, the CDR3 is TGCGCCAGCAGCCAAGGTGACAGGGTGGGACGCAATTCACCCCTCCACTTT. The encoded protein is CASSQGDRVGRNSPLHF.

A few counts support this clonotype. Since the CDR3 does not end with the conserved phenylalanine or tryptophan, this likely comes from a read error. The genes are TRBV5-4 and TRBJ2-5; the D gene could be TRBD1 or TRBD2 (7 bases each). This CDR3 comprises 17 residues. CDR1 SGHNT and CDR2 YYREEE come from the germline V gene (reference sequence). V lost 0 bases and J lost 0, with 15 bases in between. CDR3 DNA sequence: TGTGCCAGCAGCTTGGCCCATCAGGGGGGGCACCAAGAGACCCAGTACCTC. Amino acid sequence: CASSLAHQGGHQETQYL.

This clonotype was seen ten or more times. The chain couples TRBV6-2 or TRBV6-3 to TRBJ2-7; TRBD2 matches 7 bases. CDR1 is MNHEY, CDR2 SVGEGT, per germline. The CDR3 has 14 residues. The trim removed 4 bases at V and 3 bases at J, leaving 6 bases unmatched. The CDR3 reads CASSSAGTNYEQYF. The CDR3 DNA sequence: TGTGCCAGCAGTTCAGCCGGGACTAACTACGAGCAGTACTTC.

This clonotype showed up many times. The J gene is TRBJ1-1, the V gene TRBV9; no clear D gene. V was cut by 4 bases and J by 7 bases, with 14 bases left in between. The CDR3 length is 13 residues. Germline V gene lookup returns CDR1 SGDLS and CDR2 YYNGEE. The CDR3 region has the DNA TGTGCCAGCAGCTCTAGCCCCTCGCATGAAGCTTTCTTT. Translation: CASSSSPSHEAFF.

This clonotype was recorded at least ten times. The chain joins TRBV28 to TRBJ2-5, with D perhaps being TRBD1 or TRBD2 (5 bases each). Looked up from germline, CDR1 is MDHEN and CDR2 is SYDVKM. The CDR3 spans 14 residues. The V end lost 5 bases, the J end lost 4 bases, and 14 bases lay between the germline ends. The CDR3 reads CASSTLSGTETQYF. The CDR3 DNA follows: TGTGCCAGCAGTACCTTGTCGGGGACAGAGACCCAGTACTTC.

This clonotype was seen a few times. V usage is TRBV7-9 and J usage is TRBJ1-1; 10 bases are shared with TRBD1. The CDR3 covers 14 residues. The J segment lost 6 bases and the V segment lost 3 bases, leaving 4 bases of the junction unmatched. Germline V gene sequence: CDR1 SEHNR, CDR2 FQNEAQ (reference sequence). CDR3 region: CASSLGTGVPEAFF. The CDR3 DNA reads TGTGCCAGCAGCTTGGGGACAGGGGTACCTGAAGCTTTCTTT. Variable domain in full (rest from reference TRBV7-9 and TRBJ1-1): DTGVSQNPRHKITKRGQNVTFRCDPISEHNRLYWYRQTLGQGPEFLTYFQNEAQLEKSRLLSDRFSAERPKGSFSTLEIQRTEQGDSAMYLCASSLGTGVPEAFFGQGTRLTVV.

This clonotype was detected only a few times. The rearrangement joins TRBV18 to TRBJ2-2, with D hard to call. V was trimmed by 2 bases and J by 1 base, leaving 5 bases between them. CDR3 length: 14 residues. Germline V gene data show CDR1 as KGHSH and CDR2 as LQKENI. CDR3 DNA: TGTGCCAGCTCACCAGCAGAGAACACCGGGGAGCTGTTTTTT. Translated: CASSPAENTGELFF.

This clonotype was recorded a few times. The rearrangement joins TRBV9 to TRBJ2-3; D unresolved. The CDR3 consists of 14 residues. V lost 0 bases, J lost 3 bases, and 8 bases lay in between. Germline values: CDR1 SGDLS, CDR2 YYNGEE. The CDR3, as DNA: TGTGCCAGCAGCGTAGCGGCCGGTACAGATACGCAGTATTTT. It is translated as CASSVAAGTDTQYF.

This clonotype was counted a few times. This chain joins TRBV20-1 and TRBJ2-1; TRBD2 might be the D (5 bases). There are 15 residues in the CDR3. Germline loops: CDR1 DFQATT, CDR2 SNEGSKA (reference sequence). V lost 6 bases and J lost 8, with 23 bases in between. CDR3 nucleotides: TGCAGTGCGAGGCGTGGAGGATCTTGGGTCGATGAGCAGTTCTTC. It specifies CSARRGGSWVDEQFF.

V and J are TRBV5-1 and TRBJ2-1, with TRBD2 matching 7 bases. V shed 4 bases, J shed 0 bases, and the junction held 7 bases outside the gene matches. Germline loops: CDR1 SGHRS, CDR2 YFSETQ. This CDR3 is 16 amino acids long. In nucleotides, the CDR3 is TGCGCCAGCAGCGGCCCTAGCGGAAGCTCCTACAATGAGCAGTTCTTC. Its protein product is CASSGPSGSSYNEQFF.

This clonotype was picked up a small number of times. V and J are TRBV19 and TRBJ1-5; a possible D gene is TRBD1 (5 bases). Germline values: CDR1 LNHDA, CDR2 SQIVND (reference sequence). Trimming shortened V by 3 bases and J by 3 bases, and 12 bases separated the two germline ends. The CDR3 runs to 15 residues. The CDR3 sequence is CASSIRQNYNQPQHF. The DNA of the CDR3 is TGTGCCAGTAGTATTCGACAGAATTACAATCAGCCCCAGCATTTT. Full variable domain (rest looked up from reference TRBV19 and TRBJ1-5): DGGITQSPKYLFRKEGQNVTLSCEQNLNHDAMYWYRQDPGQGLRLIYYSQIVNDFQKGDIAEGYSVSREKKESFPLTVTSAQKNPTAFYLCASSIRQNYNQPQHFGDGTRLSIL.

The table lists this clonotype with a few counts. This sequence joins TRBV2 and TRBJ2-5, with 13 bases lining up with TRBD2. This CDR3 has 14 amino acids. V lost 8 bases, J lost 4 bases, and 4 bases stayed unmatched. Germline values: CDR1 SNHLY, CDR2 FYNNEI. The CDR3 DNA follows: TGTGCCAGCTGGACTAGCGGGAGCCCAGAGACCCAGTACTTC. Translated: CASWTSGSPETQYF.

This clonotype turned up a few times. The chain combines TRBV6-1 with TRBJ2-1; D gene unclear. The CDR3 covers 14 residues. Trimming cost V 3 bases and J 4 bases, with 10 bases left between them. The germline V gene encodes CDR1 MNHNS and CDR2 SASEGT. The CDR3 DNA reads TGTGCCAGCAGTGATTTGGACCAATACAATGAGCAGTTCTTC. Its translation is CASSDLDQYNEQFF.